This T cell receptor beta chain was obtained from a study of blood T cell repertoires in COVID-19 (dated by TCRdb to the early 2020s). Looking at the study overall: Samples from collaborators originated in the United States, Italy and Spain and spanned both the acute and convalescent phases of COVID-19. Nearly every sample came with metadata listing a de-identified subject ID, COVID-19 status, age in years and sex. Samples were obtained from the ongoing ImmuneRACE study (first 160 participants) and from some 1,300 subjects provided by 6 global collaborators. Where available, HLA class I and class II types were obtained from metadata supplied by the sample provider rather than from assay-based typing. The repertoires were released in a freely available public database intended as a resource for research on the immune response to SARS-CoV-2. Deeply sampled blood TCRbeta repertoires from subjects exposed to, actively infected with, or recovered from COVID-19 were included in the dataset. The material from the prospective study consisted of cDNA or gDNA derived from T cells, B-cell-depleted T cells, or PBMCs.

The V end loses 2 bases and the J end loses 9 bases, and a stretch of 19 bases separates them. Its CDR3 holds 16 amino acids, cysteine through phenylalanine. This entry keeps only the CDR3 DNA: 48 bases, framed from base 1. Reading the germline V gene gives CDR1 MNHNS and CDR2 SASEGT. In Seattle, one collaborating source enrolled patients while the infection was active and tracked those patients longitudinally over the course of disease. Collaborating institutions collected whole blood in K2EDTA tubes following their own protocols. For TCRbeta analysis, collaborator samples were shipped as frozen whole blood, as isolated PBMCs, or as DNA extracted from either sample type. Points on this clone: Its antigen target is currently unknown. Within one base of it there is no much larger clone, and no base qualities were kept.

Results the study describes overall, beyond this receptor: Clinical and demographic metadata were provided uncurated, with the amount varying by source and participant.

TCRbeta CDR3 regions were amplified from genomic DNA using the immunoSEQ Assay, a bias-controlled multiplex PCR. On the study's bioinformatics: Within the assay, amplification of reference gene primers was used to estimate how many nucleated cells each sample contained. Sequence reads were collapsed and filtered to measure the absolute abundance of every unique TCRbeta CDR3 rearrangement. Productive Simpson clonality was computed per sample as the square root of Simpson's diversity index over productive rearrangements. This immuneACCESS table, as held by TCRdb, lists in-frame sequences with V and J called but not all clones. Of the missing ones, under half trace to an unresolved V gene in checked studies; the others have no known cause. The V and J calls and clone size come from that table; D and trimming were worked out from the DNA. The sample table holds 350,000 to 450,000 clones, of which approximately 89% were seen once. About 2.3% of the sample is held by the ten biggest clonotypes.

Sequencing was done on a sample of peripheral blood. This chain is built from TRBV6-1 and TRBJ1-4, and perhaps TRBD1 as D gene, on 5 matching bases. This TCR was sampled from a woman in her sixties or seventies with COVID-19, enrolled during active disease. The bases are TGTGCCAGCAGTGAAAGGGGAGGGGTGCAAGGGAAAAAACTGTTTTTT. Translated, it gives CASSERGGVQGKKLFF.